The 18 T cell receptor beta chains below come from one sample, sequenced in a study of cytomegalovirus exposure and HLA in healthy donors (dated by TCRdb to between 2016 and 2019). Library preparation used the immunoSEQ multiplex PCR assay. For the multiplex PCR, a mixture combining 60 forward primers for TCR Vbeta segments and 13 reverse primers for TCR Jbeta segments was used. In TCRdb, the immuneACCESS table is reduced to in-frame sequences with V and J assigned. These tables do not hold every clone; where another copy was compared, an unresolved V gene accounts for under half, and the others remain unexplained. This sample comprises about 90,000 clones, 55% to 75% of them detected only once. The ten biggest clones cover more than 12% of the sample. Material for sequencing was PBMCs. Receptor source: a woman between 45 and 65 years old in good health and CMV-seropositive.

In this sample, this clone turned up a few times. The CDR3 region is CASSVGEVTEAFF. The CDR3 DNA follows: TGTGCCAGCAGCGTGGGAGAAGTCACTGAAGCTTTCTTT. V usage is TRBV9 and J usage is TRBJ1-1, with D uncertain. V was shortened by 2 bases and J by 4 bases, with 9 bases between the two germline ends. Germline CDR1 is SGDLS and CDR2 is YYNGEE. The CDR3 length is 13 residues.

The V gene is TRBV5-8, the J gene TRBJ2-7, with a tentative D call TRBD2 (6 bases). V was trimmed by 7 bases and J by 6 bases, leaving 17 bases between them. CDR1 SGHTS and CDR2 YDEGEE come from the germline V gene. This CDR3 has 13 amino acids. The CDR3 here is CASQRRAVGEQYF. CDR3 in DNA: TGTGCCAGCCAGCGGAGGGCGGTCGGCGAGCAGTACTTC.

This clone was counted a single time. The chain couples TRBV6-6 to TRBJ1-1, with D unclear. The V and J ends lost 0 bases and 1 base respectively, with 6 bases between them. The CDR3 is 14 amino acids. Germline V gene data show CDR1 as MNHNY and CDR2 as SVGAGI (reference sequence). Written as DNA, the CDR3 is TGTGCCAGCAGTTACTCAACAGAGAACACTGAAGCTTTCTTT. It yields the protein CASSYSTENTEAFF.

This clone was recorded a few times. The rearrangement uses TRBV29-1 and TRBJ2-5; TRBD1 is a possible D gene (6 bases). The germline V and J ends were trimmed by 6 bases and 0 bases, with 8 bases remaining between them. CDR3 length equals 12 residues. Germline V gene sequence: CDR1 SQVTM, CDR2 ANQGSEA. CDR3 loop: CSVGTNQETQYF. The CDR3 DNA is TGCAGCGTGGGGACAAACCAAGAGACCCAGTACTTC. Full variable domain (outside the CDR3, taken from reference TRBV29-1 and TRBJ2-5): SAVISQKPSRDICQRGTSLTIQCQVDSQVTMMFWYRQQPGQSLTLIATANQGSEATYESGFVIDKFPISRPNLTFSTLTVSNMSPEDSSIYLCSVGTNQETQYFGPGTRLLVL.

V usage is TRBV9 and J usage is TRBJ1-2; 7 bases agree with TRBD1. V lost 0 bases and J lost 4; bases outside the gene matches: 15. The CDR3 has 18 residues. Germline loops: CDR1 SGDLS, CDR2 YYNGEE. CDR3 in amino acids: CASSVARGDSERAYGYTF. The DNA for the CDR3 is TGTGCCAGCAGCGTAGCAAGGGGGGACAGCGAGAGAGCCTATGGCTACACCTTC.

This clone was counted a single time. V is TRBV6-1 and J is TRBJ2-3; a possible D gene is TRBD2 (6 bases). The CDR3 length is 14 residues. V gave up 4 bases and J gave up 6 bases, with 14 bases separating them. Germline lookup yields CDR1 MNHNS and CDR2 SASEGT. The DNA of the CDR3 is TGTGCCAGCAGTGGCAACGGGAGAGGCGATACGCAGTATTTT. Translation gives CASSGNGRGDTQYF.

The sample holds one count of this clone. The CDR3 coding sequence is TGTGCCAGTAGTAGTGTCAGCGGGAGGGCCGGCACCGGGGAGCTGTTTTTT. Protein product: CASSSVSGRAGTGELFF. The rearrangement uses TRBV19 and TRBJ2-2; TRBD2 aligns across 10 bases. Per germline, CDR1 LNHDA and CDR2 SQIVND (reference sequence). V shed 4 bases, J shed 4 bases, and the junction held 9 bases outside the gene matches. The CDR3 runs 17 residues.

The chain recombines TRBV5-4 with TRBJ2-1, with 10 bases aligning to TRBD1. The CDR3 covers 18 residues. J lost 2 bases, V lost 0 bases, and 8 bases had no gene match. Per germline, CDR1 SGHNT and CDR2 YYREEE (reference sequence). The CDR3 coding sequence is TGTGCCAGCAGCTTGGTCCCGGGACAGGGGACCCCCTACAATGAGCAGTTCTTC. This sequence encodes CASSLVPGQGTPYNEQFF.

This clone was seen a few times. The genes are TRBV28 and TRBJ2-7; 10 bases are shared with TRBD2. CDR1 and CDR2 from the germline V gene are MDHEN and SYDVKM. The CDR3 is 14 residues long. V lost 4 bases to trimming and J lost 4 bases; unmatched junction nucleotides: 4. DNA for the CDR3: TGTGCCAGCAGTTGGACTAGCGGTCGTTACGAGCAGTACTTC. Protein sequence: CASSWTSGRYEQYF.

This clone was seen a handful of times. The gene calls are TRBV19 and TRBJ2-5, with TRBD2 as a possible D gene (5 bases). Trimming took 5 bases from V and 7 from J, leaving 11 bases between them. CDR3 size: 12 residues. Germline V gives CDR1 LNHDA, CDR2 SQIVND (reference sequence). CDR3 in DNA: TGTGCCAGTAGTCCCCTGAGCGGGACCCAGTACTTC. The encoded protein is CASSPLSGTQYF. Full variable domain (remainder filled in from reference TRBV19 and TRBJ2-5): DGGITQSPKYLFRKEGQNVTLSCEQNLNHDAMYWYRQDPGQGLRLIYYSQIVNDFQKGDIAEGYSVSREKKESFPLTVTSAQKNPTAFYLCASSPLSGTQYFGPGTRLLVL.

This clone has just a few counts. CDR3 in DNA: TGTGCCAGCAGCGCCCAACTAGCGGGAGGGTCAAATGAGCAGTTCTTC. Amino acid sequence: CASSAQLAGGSNEQFF. The chain carries TRBV7-2 and TRBJ2-1; 13 bases are a match to TRBD2. Trimming took 5 bases from V and 7 from J; bases not matched to a gene: 8. There are 16 residues in the CDR3. Germline-derived CDR1 and CDR2 are SGHTA and FQGNSA.

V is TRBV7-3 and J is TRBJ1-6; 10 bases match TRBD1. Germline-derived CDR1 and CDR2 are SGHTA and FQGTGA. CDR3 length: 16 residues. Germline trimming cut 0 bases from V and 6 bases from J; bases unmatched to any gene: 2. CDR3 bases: TGTGCCAGCAGCTTAACCGGGGACAGGGGTAATTCACCCCTCCACTTT. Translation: CASSLTGDRGNSPLHF.

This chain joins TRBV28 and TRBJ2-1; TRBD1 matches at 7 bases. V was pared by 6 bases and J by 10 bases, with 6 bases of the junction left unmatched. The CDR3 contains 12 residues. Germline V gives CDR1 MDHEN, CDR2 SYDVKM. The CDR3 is CASRSQGREQFF. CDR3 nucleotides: TGTGCCAGCAGATCACAGGGGCGAGAGCAGTTCTTC. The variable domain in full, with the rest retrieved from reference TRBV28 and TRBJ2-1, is DVKVTQSSRYLVKRTGEKVFLECVQDMDHENMFWYRQDPGLGLRLIYFSYDVKMKEKGDIPEGYSVSREKKERFSLILESASTNQTSMYLCASRSQGREQFFGPGTRLTVL.

The CDR3 region is CASSQDQGGKFF. The CDR3 coding sequence is TGCGCCAGCAGCCAAGATCAGGGGGGTAAGTTCTTC. The chain employs TRBV4-1 and TRBJ2-1; perhaps TRBD1 as D (7 bases). The CDR3 is made up of 12 amino acids. Germline CDR1 is MGHRA and CDR2 is YSYEKL. V dropped 0 bases and J dropped 14 bases, with 11 bases sitting between them.

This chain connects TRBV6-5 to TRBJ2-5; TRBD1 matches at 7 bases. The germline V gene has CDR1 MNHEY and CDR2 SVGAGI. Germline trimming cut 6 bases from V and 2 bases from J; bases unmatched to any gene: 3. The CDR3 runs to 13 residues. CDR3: CASRQGNQETQYF. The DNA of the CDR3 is TGTGCCAGCAGACAGGGGAATCAAGAGACCCAGTACTTC.

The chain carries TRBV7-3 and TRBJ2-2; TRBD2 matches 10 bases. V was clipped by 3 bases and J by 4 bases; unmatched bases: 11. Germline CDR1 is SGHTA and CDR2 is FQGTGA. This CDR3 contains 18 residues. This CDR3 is CASSLASGRARGTGELFF. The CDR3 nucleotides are TGTGCCAGCAGCTTGGCAAGCGGGAGGGCCAGGGGCACCGGGGAGCTGTTTTTT.

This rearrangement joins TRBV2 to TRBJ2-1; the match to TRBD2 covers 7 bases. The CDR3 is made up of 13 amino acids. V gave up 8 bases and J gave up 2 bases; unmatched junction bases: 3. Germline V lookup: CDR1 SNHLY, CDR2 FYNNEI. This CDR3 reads CASGGDAYNEQFF. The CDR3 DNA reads TGTGCCAGCGGGGGGGACGCCTACAATGAGCAGTTCTTC. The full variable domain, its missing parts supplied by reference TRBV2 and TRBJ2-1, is EPEVTQTPSHQVTQMGQEVILRCVPISNHLYFYWYRQILGQKVEFLVSFYNNEISEKSEIFDDQFSVERPDGSNFTLKIRSTKLEDSAMYFCASGGDAYNEQFFGPGTRLTVL.

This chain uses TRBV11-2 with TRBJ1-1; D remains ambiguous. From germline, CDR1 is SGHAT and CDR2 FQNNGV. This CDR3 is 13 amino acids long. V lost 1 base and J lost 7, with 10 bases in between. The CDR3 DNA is TGTGCCAGCAGCTTAGGATCGGCGGTTGAAGCTTTCTTT. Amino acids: CASSLGSAVEAFF.